A selection of T cell receptor beta chains follows, all from one sample in a study of blood T cell repertoires in COVID-19. Produced via immunoSEQ multiplex PCR; TCRdb's table is partial and in-frame only. The profile shows roughly 150,000 clones, about nine tenths of them singletons. The sequencing input was peripheral blood. Every receptor here comes from a man at least 80 years old with acute or convalescent COVID-19. Each CDR3 is given with its conserved first and last residue. A D gene is named only where the DNA matches it firmly. Some rows mark clone size as missing; the rest say once, few, many or name a class of expanded clone.

V gene	D gene	J gene	clone size	CDR3 DNA	CDR3 protein
TRBV10-2	.	TRBJ2-7	.	TGCGCCAGCAGTGAGGTTAAAACGTACCCCCTTCTAGGCGAGCAGTACTTC	CASSEVKTYPLLGEQYF
TRBV19	.	TRBJ2-1	.	TGTGCCAGTAGTATGGATGGAGACTCCTACAATGAGCAGTTCTTC	CASSMDGDSYNEQFF
TRBV5-4	TRBD1	TRBJ1-4	.	TGTGCCAGCAGCTTGGCGGGACAGGGGGGTGAAAAACTGTTTTTT	CASSLAGQGGEKLFF
TRBV5-5	TRBD1	TRBJ1-2	.	TGTGCCAGCAGCTTGGGAGGACAGGGGAAGAATGGCTACACCTTC	CASSLGGQGKNGYTF
TRBV6-5	TRBD2	TRBJ2-7	.	TGTGCCAGCAGGGCGGGAGGCTCCTACGAGCAGTACTTC	CASRAGGSYEQYF
TRBV3-1/TRBV3-2	TRBD1	TRBJ1-3	.	TGTGCCAGCAGCCAGGGACAGGGGAGATTGACTGGAAACACCATATATTTT	CASSQGQGRLTGNTIYF
TRBV6-5	.	TRBJ1-2	once	TGTGCCAGCAGTCCGGGAGTAGGGCTCTATGGCTACACCTTC	CASSPGVGLYGYTF
TRBV2	TRBD2	TRBJ2-1	once	TGTGCCAGCAGACCCCTCCCGGCGGGAGCCCATGAGCAGTTCTTC	CASRPLPAGAHEQFF
TRBV5-1	.	TRBJ2-7	.	TGCGCCAGCAGCTTGGGGCAGGGTAACGAGCAGTACTTC	CASSLGQGNEQYF
TRBV28	TRBD2	TRBJ2-7	.	TGTGCCGGGAAGCCGGGACTAGCGGGAGGGCCCTACGAGCAGTACTTC	CAGKPGLAGGPYEQYF
TRBV3-1/TRBV3-2	.	TRBJ2-2	.	TGTGCCAGCAGCCAAGTCCTGGGGAGCGGGGAGCTGTTTTTT	CASSQVLGSGELFF
TRBV7-9	TRBD2	TRBJ2-7	.	TGTGCCAGCAGCTCGGTCCGGGAGGGCTACGAGCAGTACTTC	CASSSVREGYEQYF
TRBV5-5	TRBD2	TRBJ2-7	.	TGTGCCAGCAGCAGGACTAGCGAGCGCGAGCAGTACTTC	CASSRTSEREQYF
TRBV29-1	.	TRBJ2-1	.	TGCAGCGCTCTACCTTATTGGGGGGCTAGCGGCTACAATGAGCAGTTCTTC	CSALPYWGASGYNEQFF
TRBV7-9	TRBD1	TRBJ1-2	.	TGTGCCAGCAGCCGACCGACAGGGGGCAGCGGCTACACCTTC	CASSRPTGGSGYTF
TRBV5-1	TRBD1	TRBJ2-5	.	TGCGCCAGCAGCCAAACGACAGGGGCAGAGACCCAGTACTTC	CASSQTTGAETQYF
TRBV3-1/TRBV3-2	.	TRBJ1-1	few	TGTGCCAGCAGCCAAGATTTCAGGGTTACGGAAGCTTTCTTT	CASSQDFRVTEAFF
TRBV29-1	.	TRBJ2-5	.	TGCAGCGTTGGAGGCCGGACGCCTCGGGAATCAGAGACCCAGTACTTC	CSVGGRTPRESETQYF
TRBV28	TRBD1	TRBJ2-7	once	TGTGCCAGCAGTTACCAGACAGGGGATCCCTACGAGCAGTACTTC	CASSYQTGDPYEQYF
TRBV2	.	TRBJ2-4	.	TGTGCCAGCAGTACAACAGGAGCAATAGCCAAAAACATTCAGTACTTC	CASSTTGAIAKNIQYF
TRBV12-3/TRBV12-4	.	TRBJ1-1	.	TGTGCCAGCAGTTTATCAGGTAACACTGAAGCTTTCTTT	CASSLSGNTEAFF
TRBV28	TRBD1	TRBJ2-7	.	TGTGCCAGCAGCCCTGGGACAGAGACTTACGAGCAGTACTTC	CASSPGTETYEQYF